This is a list of T cell receptor beta chains from one sample in a study of blood T cell repertoires in COVID-19. The table came from immunoSEQ multiplex PCR; TCRdb's copy has only in-frame clones and leaves some out. Here the sample spans around 140,000 clones, approximately 79% being singletons. The sequencing sample was made of PBMCs or T cells enriched from blood (not recorded which). The receptors shown here come from a man between 35 and 55 years old with acute COVID-19. CDR3s include the opening cysteine and the closing phenylalanine or tryptophan. The order of the fields is V gene, clone size, D gene, J gene, CDR3 protein, CDR3 DNA. D genes are given only for firm matches. A row's size may be missing; if present it is once, few, many or a size class.

V gene: TRBV10-3
clone size: NA
D gene: NA
J gene: TRBJ1-1
CDR3 protein: CAIRTAATEAFF
CDR3 DNA: TGTGCCATCAGGACCGCAGCGACTGAAGCTTTCTTT

V gene: TRBV7-3
clone size: few
D gene: NA
J gene: TRBJ2-2
CDR3 protein: CASSLTSTGRNGELFF
CDR3 DNA: TGTGCCAGCAGCTTAACCTCGACAGGGAGGAACGGGGAGCTGTTTTTT

V gene: TRBV7-9
clone size: NA
D gene: NA
J gene: TRBJ1-1
CDR3 protein: CASRSPGRDEAFF
CDR3 DNA: TGTGCCAGCAGGTCCCCCGGGAGGGATGAAGCTTTCTTT

V gene: TRBV3-1/TRBV3-2
clone size: NA
D gene: TRBD2
J gene: TRBJ2-3
CDR3 protein: CASSLLGVAGAPPYF
CDR3 DNA: TGTGCCAGCAGCCTTCTCGGGGTAGCGGGGGCCCCTCCGTATTTT

V gene: TRBV2
clone size: NA
D gene: TRBD1
J gene: TRBJ1-1
CDR3 protein: CATRRGLGTEAFF
CDR3 DNA: TGTGCCACCCGTAGGGGGCTAGGGACTGAAGCTTTCTTT

V gene: TRBV7-9
clone size: NA
D gene: NA
J gene: TRBJ2-2
CDR3 protein: CASTRYGDHTGELFF
CDR3 DNA: TGTGCCAGCACCCGGTACGGGGATCACACCGGGGAGCTGTTTTTT

V gene: TRBV2
clone size: NA
D gene: NA
J gene: TRBJ1-2
CDR3 protein: CASSLRDYGYTF
CDR3 DNA: TGTGCCAGCAGTCTTCGGGACTATGGCTACACCTTC

V gene: TRBV5-1
clone size: once
D gene: TRBD1
J gene: TRBJ1-2
CDR3 protein: CASSPGQGVSYTF
CDR3 DNA: TGCGCCAGCAGCCCTGGACAGGGAGTTAGCTACACCTTC

V gene: TRBV2
clone size: NA
D gene: TRBD1
J gene: TRBJ1-4
CDR3 protein: CASSRTGGNEKLFF
CDR3 DNA: TGTGCCAGCAGTCGGACAGGGGGTAACGAAAAACTGTTTTTT

V gene: TRBV18
clone size: NA
D gene: TRBD2
J gene: TRBJ2-3
CDR3 protein: CASSPPSGGAGDTQYF
CDR3 DNA: TGTGCCAGCTCACCACCCAGCGGGGGGGCCGGAGATACGCAGTATTTT

V gene: TRBV7-8
clone size: NA
D gene: TRBD2
J gene: TRBJ2-5
CDR3 protein: CASSLGGLAGGTQYF
CDR3 DNA: TGTGCCAGCAGCTTAGGAGGACTAGCGGGGGGGACCCAGTACTTC

V gene: TRBV7-8
clone size: NA
D gene: TRBD1
J gene: TRBJ2-7
CDR3 protein: CASSFRRQGAYEQYF
CDR3 DNA: TGTGCCAGCAGCTTTAGGAGACAGGGGGCTTACGAGCAGTACTTC

V gene: TRBV5-1
clone size: NA
D gene: TRBD2
J gene: TRBJ2-1
CDR3 protein: CASSLWTSGADEQFF
CDR3 DNA: TGCGCCAGCAGCTTGTGGACTAGCGGGGCGGATGAGCAGTTCTTC

V gene: TRBV28
clone size: once
D gene: NA
J gene: TRBJ1-1
CDR3 protein: CASRVNRNTEAFF
CDR3 DNA: TGTGCCAGCAGGGTGAACAGGAACACTGAAGCTTTCTTT

V gene: TRBV7-2
clone size: NA
D gene: NA
J gene: TRBJ2-1
CDR3 protein: CASSLNGLFEQFF
CDR3 DNA: TGTGCCAGCAGCTTAAACGGTTTATTTGAGCAGTTCTTC

V gene: TRBV2
clone size: NA
D gene: NA
J gene: TRBJ1-2
CDR3 protein: CATHVRRAGYTF
CDR3 DNA: TGTGCCACCCACGTCAGGAGGGCTGGCTACACCTTC

V gene: TRBV6-5
clone size: NA
D gene: TRBD2
J gene: TRBJ2-3
CDR3 protein: CASTRGSGTDTQYF
CDR3 DNA: TGTGCCAGCACGCGCGGGAGTGGAACAGATACGCAGTATTTT

V gene: TRBV15
clone size: NA
D gene: TRBD1
J gene: TRBJ2-7
CDR3 protein: CATSTGGPGQSEQYF
CDR3 DNA: TGTGCCACCAGTACAGGGGGCCCCGGGCAGAGCGAGCAGTACTTC

V gene: TRBV7-8
clone size: NA
D gene: NA
J gene: TRBJ2-1
CDR3 protein: CASSLDRSHEQFF
CDR3 DNA: TGTGCCAGCAGCTTAGACAGGTCCCATGAGCAGTTCTTC

V gene: TRBV27
clone size: NA
D gene: TRBD1
J gene: TRBJ1-5
CDR3 protein: CASSFATSGQANQPQHF
CDR3 DNA: TGTGCCAGCAGCTTCGCTACCTCCGGACAGGCCAATCAGCCCCAGCATTTT

V gene: TRBV7-3
clone size: NA
D gene: TRBD2
J gene: TRBJ2-1
CDR3 protein: CASSRAGGEENEQFF
CDR3 DNA: TGTGCCAGCAGCCGAGCGGGAGGGGAAGAGAATGAGCAGTTCTTC

V gene: TRBV4-2
clone size: NA
D gene: NA
J gene: TRBJ2-7
CDR3 protein: CASSPRDAWDNSYEQYF
CDR3 DNA: TGTGCCAGCAGCCCCCGGGACGCATGGGACAACTCCTACGAGCAGTACTTC

V gene: TRBV9
clone size: NA
D gene: TRBD1
J gene: TRBJ2-1
CDR3 protein: CASSVGGQGHLDEQFF
CDR3 DNA: TGTGCCAGCAGCGTAGGGGGACAGGGTCATTTAGATGAGCAGTTCTTC

V gene: TRBV5-1
clone size: NA
D gene: NA
J gene: TRBJ1-2
CDR3 protein: CASSRQFNYGYTF
CDR3 DNA: TGCGCCAGCAGCCGACAGTTTAACTATGGCTACACCTTC